This T cell receptor beta chain was sequenced for a study of T-cell memory formation after mild COVID-19. Across the whole study: TCR clusters were mostly confined to one donor each. Study-wide results and limits: CD4/CD8 balance held among clones contracting day 15 to 85, and later expanders leaned CD4+. The CD4+ clones that contracted clustered mainly within CM and EM, and the CD8+ clones concentrated in EMRA.

Researchers used 5'RACE with constant-segment primers to make TCR alpha and TCR beta cDNA libraries that carry sample barcodes and UMIs. MiXCR was run by TCRdb on the 5' RACE reads, yielding one entry per CDR3 protein. The data contain around 300,000 distinct CDR3 sequences, around 13% of them seen just once; the ten biggest clones take up approximately 21%. This CDR3 has 13 residues. CDR1 is SGHDT, CDR2 YYEEEE, per germline. V trimming: 0 bases; J trimming: 7 bases; junction bases outside the gene matches: 2. This clonotype was recorded at least ten times. Its antigen is still unknown. The chain joins TRBV5-6 to TRBJ1-1, with TRBD1 identical over 8 bases. The sequencing input was PBMCs or a T cell subset sorted from them (not recorded which). This receptor was obtained from a man between 18 and 29 years old who had mild COVID-19 (a few samples of this study predate the infection). Cell type and time point are not known. The CDR3 spells CASSLGQGIEAFF. The CDR3 nucleotides are TGTGCCAGCAGCTTGGGACAGGGGATTGAAGCTTTCTTT.